This is a list of T cell receptor beta chains from one sample in a study of Ad26.COV2.S vaccination and SARS-CoV-2 variants. Method: immunoSEQ multiplex PCR; TCRdb's copy keeps in-frame clones and lacks some. The sample has over 300,000 clones, approximately 83% seen once. The material sequenced was peripheral blood, taken in a trial of Ad26.COV2.S vaccine versus placebo. Receptors originate from a person aged 18-65 years who received the Ad26.COV2.S COVID-19 vaccine or a placebo. Both conserved end residues are part of each CDR3. The D gene is left open where the match is weak. Size is stated for part of the rows, as once, few or many counts, or as a class when the clone is expanded.

j_call	cdr3_length	d_call	clone_size	v_call	cdr3_aa	cdr3_nt
TRBJ2-2	18	TRBD1	-	TRBV24-1	CATSDSKPGDRATGELFF	TGTGCCACCAGTGACTCCAAACCCGGGGACAGGGCCACCGGGGAGCTGTTTTTT
TRBJ2-7	15	TRBD2	few	TRBV7-9	CASSPGTSASYEQYF	TGTGCCAGCAGCCCCGGGACTAGCGCCTCCTACGAGCAGTACTTC
TRBJ2-1	17	TRBD2	-	TRBV7-9	CASSYYMTSGGADEQFF	TGTGCCAGCAGCTACTACATGACTAGCGGGGGGGCCGATGAGCAGTTCTTC
TRBJ2-1	13	-	-	TRBV6-2/TRBV6-3	CASSNRRRNEQFF	TGTGCCAGCAGCAACAGGCGTAGGAATGAGCAGTTCTTC
TRBJ2-7	15	-	once	TRBV5-1	CASSFSANSNYEQYF	TGCGCCAGCAGCTTTAGCGCCAACTCTAACTACGAGCAGTACTTC
TRBJ2-2	16	-	-	TRBV6-5	CASSYRVGPSSGELFF	TGTGCCAGCAGTTATCGGGTGGGCCCATCCTCCGGGGAGCTGTTTTTT
TRBJ2-3	16	-	few	TRBV6-2/TRBV6-3	CASTYSGDTLTDTQYF	TGTGCCAGCACCTACTCAGGAGACACACTAACAGATACGCAGTATTTT
TRBJ2-1	14	-	-	TRBV5-4	CASSPPPPGIEQFF	TGTGCCAGCAGCCCGCCCCCCCCCGGGATCGAGCAGTTCTTC
TRBJ1-1	12	-	-	TRBV2	CASSERGPEAFF	TGTGCCAGCAGTGAACGCGGCCCTGAAGCTTTCTTT
TRBJ1-1	12	-	once	TRBV29-1	CSVAWGPTEAFF	TGCAGCGTTGCGTGGGGCCCCACTGAAGCTTTCTTT
TRBJ2-3	13	TRBD1	-	TRBV2	CASSGQGTDTQYF	TGTGCCAGCAGCGGACAGGGGACAGATACGCAGTATTTT
TRBJ2-5	12	-	-	TRBV5-1	CASSLDGETQYF	TGCGCCAGCAGCTTGGACGGGGAGACCCAGTACTTC
TRBJ1-2	16	-	-	TRBV7-3	CASSSFHGTTDYGYTF	TGTGCCAGCAGCTCCTTCCACGGGACTACCGACTATGGCTACACCTTC
TRBJ2-5	14	-	-	TRBV19	CASSCRTSQETQYF	TGTGCCAGTAGTTGCCGGACATCTCAAGAGACCCAGTACTTC
TRBJ2-3	14	-	-	TRBV5-1	CASSYDRDSDTQYF	TGCGCCAGCAGCTATGACCGGGACTCAGATACGCAGTATTTT
TRBJ2-5	14	-	-	TRBV4-3	CASSQDLGSETQYF	TGCGCCAGCAGCCAAGATCTCGGGTCAGAGACCCAGTACTTC
TRBJ2-1	15	TRBD2	-	TRBV9	CASSVEAGGHNEQFF	TGTGCCAGCAGCGTAGAAGCGGGGGGACACAATGAGCAGTTCTTC
TRBJ1-5	12	-	few	TRBV2	CASRRGGQPQHF	TGTGCCAGCAGAAGGGGAGGCCAGCCCCAGCATTTT
TRBJ1-2	14	-	-	TRBV5-4	CASSSRGMGSGYTF	TGTGCCAGCAGCTCCCGAGGGATGGGGTCCGGCTACACCTTC
TRBJ1-2	15	TRBD1	-	TRBV6-6	CASKGRGRVSVDHTF	TGTGCCAGCAAGGGCAGGGGGCGGGTCTCGGTGGACCACACCTTC
TRBJ2-1	15	TRBD2	-	TRBV13	CASSSGGASYNEQFF	TGTGCCAGCAGCTCCGGGGGGGCCTCCTACAATGAGCAGTTCTTC
TRBJ1-1	13	-	once	TRBV12-3/TRBV12-4	CASSLEGGTEAFF	TGTGCCAGCAGTTTAGAGGGGGGGACTGAAGCTTTCTTT
TRBJ1-4	16	TRBD1	-	TRBV4-2	CASSHPLQGRFRKLFF	TGTGCCAGCAGCCATCCCTTACAGGGGCGGTTTAGGAAACTGTTTTTT
TRBJ1-3	16	TRBD1	few	TRBV15	CATSRVEGARGNTIYF	TGTGCCACCAGCAGAGTCGAGGGGGCGCGTGGAAACACCATATATTTT
TRBJ1-2	14	-	-	TRBV24-1	CATSDPPANYGYTF	TGTGCCACCAGTGATCCGCCAGCTAACTATGGCTACACCTTC
TRBJ1-1	14	-	-	TRBV3-1/TRBV3-2	CASSLTGFNTEAFF	TGTGCCAGCAGCCTCACAGGGTTTAACACTGAAGCTTTCTTT
TRBJ1-1	13	-	-	TRBV2	CASITGLNTEAFF	TGTGCCAGCATCACGGGATTGAACACTGAAGCTTTCTTT
TRBJ1-4	11	-	-	TRBV20-1	CSARGSGLLFF	TGCAGTGCTAGAGGGTCCGGCCTGCTGTTTTTT
TRBJ2-7	13	-	few	TRBV10-1	CASSQDSLYEQYF	TGCGCCAGCAGCCAAGACAGCCTCTACGAGCAGTACTTC
TRBJ1-4	14	TRBD1	-	TRBV19	CASQTGSANEKLFF	TGTGCCAGCCAGACAGGGAGCGCTAATGAAAAACTGTTTTTT
TRBJ2-3	17	-	-	TRBV7-9	CASSLGPGRPSTDTQYF	TGTGCCAGCAGCTTAGGCCCGGGTAGACCTAGCACAGATACGCAGTATTTT
TRBJ1-2	13	-	once	TRBV29-1	CSVEYEARYGYTF	TGCAGCGTTGAATACGAGGCTCGCTATGGCTACACCTTC
TRBJ1-1	13	-	-	TRBV3-1/TRBV3-2	CASSQIGDTEAFF	TGTGCCAGCAGCCAGATCGGGGACACTGAAGCTTTCTTT
TRBJ2-7	12	-	few	TRBV6-2/TRBV6-3	CASSFTGSEQYF	TGTGCCAGCAGTTTCACAGGGAGCGAGCAGTACTTC
TRBJ1-5	15	-	-	TRBV19	CASSIGAGGNQPQHF	TGTGCCAGTAGTATAGGCGCAGGGGGCAATCAGCCCCAGCATTTT
TRBJ1-1	15	-	-	TRBV5-5	CASSLGAGLNTEAFF	TGTGCCAGCAGCTTGGGGGCAGGGCTTAACACTGAAGCTTTCTTT
TRBJ2-1	14	TRBD2	-	TRBV20-1	CSASHMGGRDEQFF	TGCAGTGCTAGTCATATGGGGGGGAGGGATGAGCAGTTCTTC
TRBJ2-1	12	-	-	TRBV30	CAWPPSRGEQFF	TGTGCCTGGCCTCCTTCGCGGGGTGAGCAGTTCTTC
TRBJ2-3	16	TRBD2	-	TRBV3-1/TRBV3-2	CASSQGVTSDQDTQYF	TGTGCCAGCAGCCAAGGGGTGACTAGCGATCAAGATACGCAGTATTTT
TRBJ2-7	12	-	-	TRBV2	CASRPERGEQYF	TGTGCCAGCAGGCCCGAAAGGGGAGAGCAGTACTTC
TRBJ2-3	15	-	-	TRBV11-2	CASSLGGRGTDTQYF	TGTGCCAGCAGCCTGGGGGGGCGCGGCACAGATACGCAGTATTTT
TRBJ2-1	13	-	-	TRBV9	CASSGYLPEGQFF	TGTGCCAGCAGCGGATACCTCCCCGAAGGGCAGTTCTTC
TRBJ1-6	19	-	-	TRBV23-1	CASSQSSQIKSSYNSPLHF	TGCGCCAGCAGTCAATCGAGCCAGATTAAAAGCTCCTATAATTCACCCCTCCACTTT
TRBJ2-3	14	-	-	TRBV7-9	CASSFSTVTDTQYF	TGTGCCAGCAGCTTTAGCACCGTCACAGATACGCAGTATTTT
TRBJ2-7	11	-	-	TRBV6-5	CASSYEGEQYF	TGTGCCAGCAGTTACGAGGGGGAACAGTACTTC
TRBJ2-7	14	-	-	TRBV3-1/TRBV3-2	CASSHGTGPYEQYF	TGTGCCAGCAGCCACGGGACTGGCCCCTACGAGCAGTACTTC
TRBJ1-4	15	-	few	TRBV7-9	CASSFEGGRNEKLFF	TGTGCCAGCAGCTTCGAGGGGGGCCGTAATGAAAAACTGTTTTTT
TRBJ1-1	13	-	few	TRBV6-5	CASSYATGTEAFF	TGTGCCAGCAGTTACGCGACAGGCACTGAAGCTTTCTTT
TRBJ2-7	13	-	-	TRBV6-5	CAGGYGVAYEQYF	TGTGCCGGGGGATACGGGGTGGCCTACGAGCAGTACTTC
TRBJ2-1	15	-	-	TRBV7-3	CASSLNALKGNEQFF	TGTGCCAGCAGCTTAAACGCTCTTAAGGGCAATGAGCAGTTCTTC
TRBJ2-7	15	-	-	TRBV18	CASSPRGVIQGEQYF	TGTGCCAGCTCACCACGAGGAGTTATCCAGGGGGAGCAGTACTTC
TRBJ2-5	14	TRBD1	once	TRBV4-3	CASSRTGVAETQYF	TGCGCCAGCAGTCGGACAGGGGTGGCAGAGACCCAGTACTTC
TRBJ1-1	13	TRBD1	-	TRBV7-3	CASSLGQGTEAFF	TGTGCCAGCAGCTTAGGACAGGGCACTGAAGCTTTCTTT
TRBJ1-6	15	-	-	TRBV12-5	CASGSSPHGDSPLHF	TGTGCTAGTGGTTCCTCCCCTCACGGCGATTCACCCCTCCACTTT
TRBJ1-6	15	-	-	TRBV19	CASGFGGSYNSPLHF	TGTGCCAGTGGATTCGGGGGCTCCTATAATTCACCCCTCCACTTT